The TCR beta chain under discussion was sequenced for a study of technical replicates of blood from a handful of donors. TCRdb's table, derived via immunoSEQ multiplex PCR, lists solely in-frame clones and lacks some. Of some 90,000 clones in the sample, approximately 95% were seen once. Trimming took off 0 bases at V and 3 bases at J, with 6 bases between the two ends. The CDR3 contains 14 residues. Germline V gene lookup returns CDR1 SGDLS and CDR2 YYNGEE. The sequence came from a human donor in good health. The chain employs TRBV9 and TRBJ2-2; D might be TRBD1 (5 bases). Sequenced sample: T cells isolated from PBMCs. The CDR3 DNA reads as TGTGCCAGCAGCGTAGGGGGCTACACCGGGGAGCTGTTTTTT. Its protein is CASSVGGYTGELFF. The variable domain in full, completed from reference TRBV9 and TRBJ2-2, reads DSGVTQTPKHLITATGQRVTLRCSPRSGDLSVYWYQQSLDQGLQFLIQYYNGEERAKGNILERFSAQQFPDLHSELNLSSLELGDSALYFCASSVGGYTGELFFGEGSRLTVL.